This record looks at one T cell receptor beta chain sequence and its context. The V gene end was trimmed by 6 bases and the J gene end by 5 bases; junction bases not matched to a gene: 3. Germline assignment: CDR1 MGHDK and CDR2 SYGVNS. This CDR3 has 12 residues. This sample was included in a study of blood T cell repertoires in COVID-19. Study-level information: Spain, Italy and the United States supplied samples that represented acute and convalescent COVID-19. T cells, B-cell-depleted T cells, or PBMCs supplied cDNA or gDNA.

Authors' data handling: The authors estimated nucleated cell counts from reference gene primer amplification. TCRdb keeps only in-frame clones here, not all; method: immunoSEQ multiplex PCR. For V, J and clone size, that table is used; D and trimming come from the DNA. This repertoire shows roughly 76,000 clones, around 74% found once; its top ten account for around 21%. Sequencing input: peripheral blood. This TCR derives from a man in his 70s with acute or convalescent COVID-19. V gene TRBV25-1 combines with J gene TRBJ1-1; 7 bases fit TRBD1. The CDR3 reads CASRTGITEAFF. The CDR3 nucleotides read TGTGCCAGCAGGACAGGGATAACTGAAGCTTTCTTT.